Listed here are 10 T cell receptor beta chains from one sample, sequenced in a study of glioma-infiltrating T cells. Amplification of TCR alpha and beta CDR3 regions from RNA used iRepertoire nested multiplex PCR. TCRdb ran MiXCR on the multiplex PCR reads and lists one entry per CDR3 protein. The sample holds tens of thousands of distinct CDR3 sequences, roughly 37% seen once. Sequences were obtained from glioma tissue, nonneoplastic brain tissue, or PBMCs (not recorded which). All receptors derive from a human donor with low-grade glioma or glioblastoma, undergoing nonglioma brain surgery, or in good health (not recorded which).

On this clonotype itself: This may be a read error, as it is one base from a much larger clone. DNA for the CDR3: TGTGCTCGTGGTTTGTTAGGGTACTCTGGAAACACCATATATTTT. Translating gives CARGLLGYSGNTIYF. The gene calls are TRBV12-5 and TRBJ1-3; D is uncertain. This CDR3 has 15 amino acids. Germline V CDR1 and CDR2: LGHNT, FRNRAP.

This clonotype was picked up many times. J is TRBJ2-4 and V is TRBV18, with D perhaps TRBD2 (5 bases). Trimming left V 3 bases short and J 7 bases short, with 13 bases between. The CDR3 totals 14 residues. The germline V gene has CDR1 KGHSH and CDR2 LQKENI. The CDR3 coding sequence is TGTGCCAGCTCACCTTCAGCGACTAATAACATTCAGTACTTC. Amino acids: CASSPSATNNIQYF.

With regard to this clonotype: The limits of the CDR3 on the DNA are not certain, so only TCRdb's listed CDR3 is given. The chain uses TRBV7-2 and TRBJ2-7; whether TRBD1, the table's D call, matches the DNA was not checked. The CDR3 is 19 amino acids in total, end residues counted. Germline V gives CDR1 SGHTA, CDR2 FQGNSA. The CDR3 sequence: CASSFYICSAPDGSYEQYF.

The sample holds many counts of this clonotype. This chain joins TRBV20-1 and TRBJ1-1; 8 bases match TRBD1. Germline loops: CDR1 DFQATT, CDR2 SNEGSKA (reference sequence). The V and J ends lost 0 bases and 5 bases, in that order; junction bases with no gene match: 5. This CDR3 region has 14 residues. DNA for the CDR3: TGCAGTGCTAGAGATCAGGGGGCGAGGACTGAAGCTTTCTTT. This codes for CSARDQGARTEAFF.

This clonotype was observed many times. The V and J genes are TRBV24-1 and TRBJ2-3; the match to TRBD1 covers 8 bases. Germline loops: CDR1 KGHDR, CDR2 SFDVKD. V lost 9 bases and J lost 2; bases outside the gene matches: 6. This CDR3 comprises 14 residues. CDR3 DNA sequence: TGTGCCACCTCAGGGACAGGTTACACAGATACGCAGTATTTT. Translated, it gives CATSGTGYTDTQYF.

This clonotype has a single count. A much larger clone differs from this one at a single base, so this may be a read error. The rearrangement links TRBV18 to TRBJ2-7, with 7 bases identical to TRBD1. The germline gives CDR1 KGHSH, CDR2 LQKENI. CDR3 length: 14 residues. CDR3 residues: CANSPLGQWNEQYF. CDR3 DNA sequence: TGTGCCAACTCACCGCTGGGACAGTGGAATGAGCAGTACTTC.

V is TRBV29-1 and J is TRBJ1-4, with 7 nucleotides matching TRBD1. Trimming took 6 bases from V and 7 from J; bases not matched to a gene: 8. The CDR3 consists of 13 residues. Looked up from germline, CDR1 is SQVTM and CDR2 is ANQGSEA. CDR3 sequence: CSVQTGSVEKLFF. DNA for the CDR3: TGCAGCGTACAGACAGGGTCGGTTGAAAAACTGTTTTTT.

This clonotype was counted many times. The chain uses TRBV28 and TRBJ1-5, with D tentatively TRBD1 (6 bases). Germline V gives CDR1 MDHEN, CDR2 SYDVKM. Trimming removed 6 bases from V and 4 bases from J, with 10 bases in between. This CDR3 is 13 amino acids long. The CDR3 region is CASRRQDNQPQHF. The CDR3 DNA reads as TGTGCCAGCAGGAGACAGGATAATCAGCCCCAGCATTTT.

In this sample, this clonotype turned up many times. The J gene is TRBJ2-7, the V gene TRBV6-1, with D possibly matching TRBD1 (5 bases). The length of the CDR3 is 11 residues. Germline V gene data show CDR1 as MNHNS and CDR2 as SASEGT. Between the trimmed V and J ends, which lost 6 bases and 4 bases, there was a span of 7 bases. CDR3 in amino acids: CASRAGYEQYF. The CDR3 coding sequence is TGTGCCAGCAGGGCAGGGTACGAGCAGTACTTC.

This clonotype was seen many times. The chain uses TRBV6-1 and TRBJ1-1; 9 bases map to TRBD1. Germline V CDR1 and CDR2: MNHNS, SASEGT. The CDR3 spans 15 residues. Trimming took 4 bases from V and 0 from J; bases not matched to a gene: 3. The CDR3 nucleotides read TGTGCCAGCAGTGGCGGACAGGGGATGAACACTGAAGCTTTCTTT. Translation gives CASSGGQGMNTEAFF.